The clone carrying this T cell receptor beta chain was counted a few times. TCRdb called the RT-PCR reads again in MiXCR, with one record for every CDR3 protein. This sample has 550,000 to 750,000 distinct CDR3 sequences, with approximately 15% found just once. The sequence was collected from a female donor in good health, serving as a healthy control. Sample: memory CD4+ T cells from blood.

CDR3 region: CASSYQGDRAYEAFF. The CDR3 DNA follows: TGTGCCAGCAGTTACCAGGGGGACAGAGCCTACGAAGCTTTCTTT. The V and J genes are TRBV6-6 and TRBJ1-1; 7 nucleotides line up with TRBD1. This CDR3 region has 15 residues. V gave up 2 bases and J gave up 8 bases; unmatched junction bases: 11. Germline CDR1 and CDR2: MNHNY and SVGAGI (reference sequence).